A single sample gave rise to the 15 T cell receptor beta chains below, sequenced in a study of T cells in Graves' hyperthyroidism and ophthalmopathy. Regions amplified from RNA transcripts were the TCR beta CDR3 regions. First-round RT-PCR targeting the TCR CDR3 was performed with the HTBI primer set. A single record per CDR3 protein comes from TCRdb applying MiXCR to the multiplex PCR reads. The sample yields 250,000 to 350,000 distinct CDR3 sequences, about 20% seen once. Input material: blood. The receptors shown here come from a man aged 30-40 years with Graves' ophthalmopathy.

A few counts support this clonotype. This chain uses TRBV28 with TRBJ1-4; no reliable D call. Trimming cost V 3 bases and J 1 base, with 9 bases left between them. This CDR3 is 15 amino acids long. CDR1 and CDR2 (germline): MDHEN, SYDVKM. CDR3 region: CASSFDAKTNEKLFF. CDR3 nucleotides: TGTGCCAGCAGTTTCGACGCCAAAACTAATGAAAAACTGTTTTTT.

The chain carries TRBV3-1 and TRBJ1-5; maybe TRBD1 (5 bases). The germline V gene has CDR1 LGHDT and CDR2 YNNKEL (reference sequence). The CDR3 runs to 18 residues. V was shortened by 7 bases and J by 2 bases, with 24 bases between the two germline ends. DNA for the CDR3: TGTGCCAGCAACCTTGCCACGGGACTCATTTTGGGCAATCAGCCCCAGCATTTT. It specifies CASNLATGLILGNQPQHF.

This clonotype appeared once. A single base separates this from a much larger clone, so it may be a read error. The V gene is TRBV9, the J gene TRBJ1-2; D not resolved. Germline CDR1 is SGDLS and CDR2 is YYNGEE. The CDR3 covers 13 residues. The CDR3 DNA reads as TGTGCCAGCAGCTTAAGGCAGAGCTATGGCCACACCTTC. As protein: CASSLRQSYGHTF.

This clonotype appeared many times. V is TRBV30 and J is TRBJ2-7; the D is unclear. CDR1 and CDR2 from the germline V gene are GTSNPN and SVGIG (reference sequence). This CDR3 is 13 amino acids long. V was clipped by 0 bases and J by 2 bases, with 8 bases between them. CDR3 nucleotide sequence: TGTGCCTGGAGTGTGGGTCGGACCTACGAGCAGTACTTC. Its translation is CAWSVGRTYEQYF.

V is TRBV29-1 and J is TRBJ1-4; D is possibly TRBD1 (6 bases). In germline, CDR1 is SQVTM, CDR2 ANQGSEA. This CDR3 region has 13 residues. Trimming took off 7 bases at V and 5 bases at J, with 14 bases between the two ends. The CDR3 bases are TGCAGCGCCCACAGGGACTCCAATGAAAAACTGTTTTTT. Translation gives CSAHRDSNEKLFF.

This clonotype appeared many times. V usage is TRBV3-1 and J usage is TRBJ2-5; tentatively, D is TRBD2 (6 bases). Germline V gene data show CDR1 as LGHDT and CDR2 as YNNKEL (reference sequence). V lost 9 bases to trimming and J lost 2 bases, with 10 bases between them. The CDR3 is made up of 12 amino acids. The CDR3 coding sequence is TGTGCCAGTTCGGGGGTTCAAGAGACCCAGTACTTC. The encoded protein is CASSGVQETQYF.

This chain links TRBV12-5 with TRBJ2-7; D is unresolved. V was pared by 4 bases and J by 2 bases, with 3 bases between. The CDR3 totals 11 residues. Germline CDR1 is LGHNT and CDR2 is FRNRAP. The CDR3 is CASGSPYEQYF. The CDR3 DNA reads as TGTGCTAGTGGTTCGCCCTACGAGCAGTACTTC.

Points on this clonotype: The junction does not match germline at one end; this may be a read error. The chain uses TRBV28 and TRBJ2-7; the D is unclear. This CDR3 is 12 amino acids long. Germline CDR1 reads MDHEN; CDR2 reads SYDVKM. CDR3 region: CASSLLSFEQYF. CDR3 in DNA: TGTGCCAGCAGTTTACTTTCCTTCGAGCAGTACTTC.

The chain is built from TRBV7-2 and TRBJ2-3, with TRBD2 identical over 9 bases. CDR1 and CDR2 from the germline V gene are SGHTA and FQGNSA. V dropped 5 bases and J dropped 4; count of bases not matched to a gene: 7. CDR3 length: 15 amino acids. CDR3 coding DNA: TGTGCCAGCAGCCCGCAGGGACTAGCTGCAGATACGCAGTATTTT. This codes for CASSPQGLAADTQYF.

The genes are TRBV9 and TRBJ2-6; the match to TRBD1 covers 8 bases. The CDR3 is 18 amino acids. The junction had 6 bases not matched to a gene; V was cut back by 0 bases and J by 1 base. Germline V gene data show CDR1 as SGDLS and CDR2 as YYNGEE. The CDR3 region is CASSVGQGALSGANVLTF. The CDR3 bases are TGTGCCAGCAGCGTAGGGCAGGGGGCCTTATCTGGGGCCAACGTCCTGACTTTC. The full variable domain, in which reference TRBV9 and TRBJ2-6 provide the parts outside the CDR3, is DSGVTQTPKHLITATGQRVTLRCSPRSGDLSVYWYQQSLDQGLQFLIQYYNGEERAKGNILERFSAQQFPDLHSELNLSSLELGDSALYFCASSVGQGALSGANVLTFGAGSRLTVL.

The rearrangement uses TRBV5-1 and TRBJ2-2; 7 bases are a match to TRBD1. The CDR3 extends over 13 amino acids. Germline loops: CDR1 SGHRS, CDR2 YFSETQ. V lost 4 bases, J lost 4 bases, and 1 base stayed unmatched. CDR3: CASSNRGTGELFF. CDR3 in DNA: TGCGCCAGCAGCAACAGGGGCACCGGGGAGCTGTTTTTT.

The V and J genes are TRBV6-1 and TRBJ2-1; 14 nucleotides line up with TRBD2. The CDR3 contains 16 residues. V dropped 4 bases and J dropped 7; count of bases not matched to a gene: 6. Germline V gene data show CDR1 as MNHNS and CDR2 as SASEGT. CDR3 DNA sequence: TGTGCCAGCAGTGGACAGGGACTAGCGGGAGCTAATGAGCAGTTCTTC. The encoded protein is CASSGQGLAGANEQFF.

This clonotype appeared a few times. The chain is built from TRBV9 and TRBJ2-1; TRBD2 matches 7 bases. V shed 0 bases, J shed 4 bases, and the junction held 4 bases outside the gene matches. This CDR3 is 15 amino acids long. CDR1 is SGDLS and CDR2 is YYNGEE in the germline V gene. CDR3 nucleotides: TGTGCCAGCAGCGTAGAGCGGGGTATGTACAATGAGCAGTTCTTC. This sequence encodes CASSVERGMYNEQFF.

Ten or more counts support this clonotype. The chain recombines TRBV5-6 with TRBJ1-2, with D unclear. The CDR3 runs 11 residues. Per germline, CDR1 SGHDT and CDR2 YYEEEE. V dropped 4 bases and J dropped 3 bases, with 4 bases sitting between them. CDR3 in DNA: TGTGCCAGCAGCAGAGACTATGGCTACACCTTC. Amino acids: CASSRDYGYTF.

This rearrangement joins TRBV6-2 or TRBV6-3 to TRBJ2-1, with D possibly being TRBD1 or TRBD2 (6 bases each). Germline values: CDR1 MNHEY, CDR2 SVGEGT. The germline V and J ends were trimmed by 2 bases and 1 base, with 12 bases remaining between them. This CDR3 contains 16 residues. DNA of the CDR3: TGTGCCAGCAGTTACCTCGGGGGCCTATCCTACAATGAGCAGTTCTTC. Protein product: CASSYLGGLSYNEQFF.